The rows below give T cell receptor beta chains drawn from one sample of a study of T and B cells in COVID-19 patients. TCRdb reprocessed the multiplex PCR reads via MiXCR and lists one record per CDR3 protein. The profile shows 13,000 to 15,000 distinct CDR3 sequences, 28% of them singletons. Sequencing was performed on blood. The receptor source for this set is a human donor who had recovered from COVID-19. Each CDR3 is given with its conserved first and last residue. The D gene is left open where the match is weak. The listing skips clone size in some rows; elsewhere it reads once, few, many or a size class.

D	size	J	V	CDR3	DNA
-	many	TRBJ1-5	TRBV19	CASSIDRYREANQPQHF	TGTGCCAGTAGTATAGATCGCTACAGGGAGGCCAATCAGCCCCAGCATTTT
TRBD1	few	TRBJ1-5	TRBV6-1	CASLDRLNQPQHF	TGTGCCAGTTTGGACAGGCTGAATCAGCCCCAGCATTTT
TRBD2	-	TRBJ2-7	TRBV20-1	CSARTSGSLSEQYF	TGCAGTGCTCGGACTAGCGGGAGTTTAAGCGAGCAGTACTTC
-	few	TRBJ2-6	TRBV9	CASSVGRYSGANVLTF	TGTGCCAGCAGCGTAGGGCGTTACTCTGGGGCCAACGTCCTGACTTTC
-	medium-sized	TRBJ2-1	TRBV19	CASSGTGGVMYEQFF	TGTGCCAGTAGTGGAACCGGCGGGGTAATGTATGAGCAGTTCTTC
-	-	TRBJ2-2	TRBV20-1	CSARDRRAENTGELFF	TGCAGTGCTAGAGATAGGCGGGCAGAGAACACCGGGGAGCTGTTTTTT
-	-	TRBJ2-7	TRBV2	CASGRGRNEQYF	TGTGCCAGCGGGAGGGGGCGGAACGAGCAGTACTTC
-	many	TRBJ2-1	TRBV7-6	CASSLARRDSYNEQFF	TGTGCCAGCAGCTTAGCGCGTCGGGACTCCTACAATGAGCAGTTCTTC
-	-	TRBJ2-3	TRBV13	CASSLGFSDTDTQYF	TGTGCCAGCAGCTTAGGATTTAGCGACACAGATACGCAGTATTTT
-	-	TRBJ1-3	TRBV27	CASSLSGATGAGNTIYF	TGTGCCAGCAGTTTATCGGGGGCGACAGGCGCTGGAAACACCATATATTTT
TRBD1	medium-sized	TRBJ1-6	TRBV19	CASVQGPRRNSPLHF	TGTGCCAGCGTACAGGGGCCACGCCGGAATTCACCCCTCCACTTT
-	-	TRBJ2-7	TRBV12-3/TRBV12-4	CASSLQEIYEQYF	TGTGCCAGCAGTTTACAGGAGATCTACGAGCAGTACTTC
-	-	TRBJ1-1	TRBV27	CASRHSRDTEAFF	TGTGCCAGCAGACATTCAAGGGACACTGAAGCTTTCTTT
-	-	TRBJ1-3	TRBV5-7	CASSLSGANTIYF	TGTGCCAGCAGCTTGTCCGGGGCGAACACCATATATTTT
TRBD1	-	TRBJ2-2	TRBV6-6	CASSYWAGTGGNLRAGELFF	TGTGCCAGCAGTTACTGGGCCGGGACAGGGGGTAACCTACGGGCCGGGGAGCTGTTTTTT
-	once	TRBJ1-5	TRBV5-4	CASSPGQEGSNQPQHF	TGTGCCAGCAGCCCCGGTCAAGAGGGGAGCAATCAGCCCCAGCATTTT
TRBD1	-	TRBJ2-7	TRBV6-5	CASSLTGVREQYF	TGTGCCAGCAGTTTGACAGGGGTTAGGGAGCAGTACTTC
TRBD1	many	TRBJ2-5	TRBV30	CAWSTGQGLQETQYF	TGTGCCTGGAGTACGGGACAGGGACTCCAAGAGACCCAGTACTTC
-	many	TRBJ2-7	TRBV27	CASKNRDLAYEQYF	TGTGCCAGCAAAAACAGGGATTTAGCCTACGAGCAGTACTTC
-	few	TRBJ1-2	TRBV10-1	CASSRDGNYGYTF	TGCGCCAGCAGTCGGGACGGTAACTATGGCTACACCTTC
-	medium-sized	TRBJ2-2	TRBV5-5	CASSLEGIYTGELFF	TGTGCCAGCAGCTTGGAGGGGATTTACACCGGGGAGCTGTTTTTT
-	few	TRBJ2-3	TRBV7-6	CASSPDWQGPTDTQYF	TGTGCCAGCAGCCCCGACTGGCAGGGTCCCACAGATACGCAGTATTTT
-	many	TRBJ1-5	TRBV19	CASSINRGRANQPQHF	TGTGCCAGTAGTATCAACCGGGGGCGCGCCAATCAGCCCCAGCATTTT
-	-	TRBJ2-3	TRBV7-5	CISVPEAPSEVTDTQYF	-